This TCR beta chain was profiled in a study of T-cell reconstitution after alpha-beta-depleted transplantation in children. Study-level points and caveats: Several hundred expanded graft clones reportedly were the source of alpha-beta T cells about two months after transplant. Newly produced T cells mostly accounted for T-cell counts and diversity one year post-transplant.

This clonotype came up many times. Its antigen remains unknown. The library targeted TCRbeta and was prepared with unique molecular identifiers. Each CDR3 protein is one row after TCRdb ran MiXCR on the PCR reads. In the table there are fewer than 550,000 distinct CDR3 sequences, approximately 10% of which are singletons. The CDR3 is made up of 11 amino acids. V lost 5 bases to trimming and J lost 6 bases, with 10 bases between them. Germline V gives CDR1 DFQATT, CDR2 SNEGSKA (reference sequence). The chain employs TRBV20-1 and TRBJ1-1, with a tentative D call TRBD1 (6 bases). Sequencing was performed on PBMCs, taken before TCRalphabeta/CD19-depleted stem cell transplant. The sequence derives from a child between 2 and 9 years old with inherited bone marrow failure, due to receive a stem cell transplant. DNA for the CDR3: TGCAGTGCTCCAGACAGGTCTGAAGCTTTCTTT. Protein sequence: CSAPDRSEAFF.